Described below is a single TCR beta chain sequence and its context. Antigen: not known. Germline assignment: CDR1 MNHEY and CDR2 SVGAGI. Between the trimmed V and J ends, which lost 11 bases and 7 bases, there was a span of 23 bases. CDR3 length: 14 residues. 13 Jbeta primers and 60 Vbeta primers were used for the PCR. Measured with immunoSEQ multiplex PCR; TCRdb has only the in-frame clones, and not every one. The sample has 89,000 or so clones; 60% to 85% are singletons. These data are taken from a study of cytomegalovirus exposure and HLA in healthy donors. Study-level results: Indistinguishable V segments, including TRBV6-2 and TRBV6-3, were excluded.

This clonotype was obtained from a boy aged 10-17 years in good health and CMV-seronegative. The rearrangement joins TRBV6-5 to TRBJ1-1; maybe TRBD1 (6 bases). Sequencing used PBMCs. CDR3 in DNA: TGTGCCGGCACCGCTGGGGGCACGACACTTGAAGCTTTCTTT. Protein product: CAGTAGGTTLEAFF.